One sample yielded the 29 T cell receptor beta chains listed below, sequenced in a study of blood T cell repertoires in COVID-19. The method was immunoSEQ multiplex PCR; TCRdb's version includes in-frame clones alone and lacks a portion of them. The sample lists around 280,000 clones, 85% to 90% occurring once. Material for sequencing was peripheral blood. The receptors were gathered from an older man with acute or convalescent COVID-19.

This clone came up a few times. The chain joins TRBV6-2 or TRBV6-3 to TRBJ1-1; D unclear. Trimming stripped 0 bases from V and 5 bases from J, with 10 bases between. The CDR3 is 14 residues long. Germline V gives CDR1 MNHEY, CDR2 SVGEGT. The CDR3 loop reads CASSYSIRGTEAFF. The CDR3 bases are TGTGCCAGCAGTTACTCGATACGGGGAACTGAAGCTTTCTTT.

The chain links TRBV6-6 to TRBJ1-3; D perhaps matches TRBD1 (6 bases). V lost 6 bases, J lost 0 bases, and 15 bases lay in between. Per germline, CDR1 MNHNY and CDR2 SVGAGI (reference sequence). This CDR3 contains 16 residues. This chain's CDR3 is CASRDIGTLSGNTIYF. DNA of the CDR3: TGTGCCAGCAGGGATATCGGGACACTCTCTGGAAACACCATATATTTT.

The chain carries TRBV7-2 and TRBJ2-7, with TRBD1 as a possible D gene (6 bases). The CDR3 sequence is 13 residues long. Germline assignment: CDR1 SGHTA and CDR2 FQGNSA. Trimming stripped 3 bases from V and 12 bases from J, with 18 bases between. CDR3 protein: CASSFDENRVRYF. DNA for the CDR3: TGTGCCAGCAGCTTTGACGAGAACAGGGTAAGGTACTTC.

This clone was seen just once. This chain links TRBV5-1 with TRBJ1-2; possible D gene TRBD1, 5 bases. V was cut by 0 bases and J by 5 bases, with 11 bases left in between. Germline-derived CDR1 and CDR2 are SGHRS and YFSETQ. The CDR3 loop spans 14 amino acids. For the CDR3, the DNA is TGCGCCAGCAGCTTGGGTGACAGAGTATATGGCTACACCTTC. It is translated as CASSLGDRVYGYTF. Full variable domain (remainder filled in from reference TRBV5-1 and TRBJ1-2): KAGVTQTPRYLIKTRGQQVTLSCSPISGHRSVSWYQQTPGQGLQFLFEYFSETQRNKGNFPGRFSGRQFSNSRSEMNVSTLELGDSALYLCASSLGDRVYGYTFGSGTRLTVV.

The chain couples TRBV19 to TRBJ2-7; D may be TRBD2 (6 bases). The CDR3 runs to 15 residues. Germline V gene sequence: CDR1 LNHDA, CDR2 SQIVND (reference sequence). With 1 base removed from V and 2 bases from J, the gap between germline ends came to 12 bases. CDR3 nucleotide sequence: TGTGCCAGTAGTATAGCGGGGGTTCGTCCCTACGAGCAGTACTTC. As protein: CASSIAGVRPYEQYF. Supplemented by reference TRBV19 and TRBJ2-7, the full variable domain reads DGGITQSPKYLFRKEGQNVTLSCEQNLNHDAMYWYRQDPGQGLRLIYYSQIVNDFQKGDIAEGYSVSREKKESFPLTVTSAQKNPTAFYLCASSIAGVRPYEQYFGPGTRLTVT.

This chain joins TRBV18 and TRBJ1-1, with TRBD1 as a possible D gene (6 bases). V lost 4 bases and J 4 bases, leaving 13 bases between the germline ends. The CDR3 is 14 amino acids. CDR1 KGHSH and CDR2 LQKENI come from the germline V gene. CDR3 sequence: CASSRHQGSTEAFF. The DNA of the CDR3 is TGTGCCAGCTCACGGCACCAGGGGTCCACTGAAGCTTTCTTT.

V and J are TRBV9 and TRBJ2-1; weak D call: TRBD2 (5 bases). CDR1 SGDLS and CDR2 YYNGEE come from the germline V gene. V gave up 4 bases and J gave up 0 bases, with 11 bases separating them. This CDR3 spans 15 amino acids. The CDR3 nucleotides read TGTGCCAGCAGCCCAAGGAGGAGCTCCTACAATGAGCAGTTCTTC. Protein product: CASSPRRSSYNEQFF.

This clone was recorded a few times. This sequence joins TRBV5-6 and TRBJ2-1; 11 nucleotides line up with TRBD2. The trim removed 2 bases at V and 7 bases at J, leaving 5 bases unmatched. The CDR3 loop spans 15 amino acids. Germline V gives CDR1 SGHDT, CDR2 YYEEEE. The CDR3 reads CASSFVSGGVNEQFF. CDR3 nucleotides: TGTGCCAGCAGCTTTGTTAGCGGGGGGGTGAATGAGCAGTTCTTC.

The gene calls are TRBV28 and TRBJ1-1; TRBD1 aligns across 9 bases. The ends lost 8 bases at V and 4 bases at J; junction bases unmatched: 8. The CDR3 extends over 14 amino acids. Germline lookup yields CDR1 MDHEN and CDR2 SYDVKM. In DNA, the CDR3 is TGTGCCAGCGACTCGAGGACAGGGGCCACTGAAGCTTTCTTT. Its translation: CASDSRTGATEAFF.

The chain combines TRBV4-2 with TRBJ1-1; no clear D gene. Germline V lookup: CDR1 LGHNA, CDR2 YNFKEQ. Deletions cut 3 bases from V and 6 bases from J, with 14 bases between. This CDR3 is built from 14 residues. The CDR3 nucleotides are TGTGCCAGCAGCCAGACACTAGGCGGAGCTGAAGCTTTCTTT. The encoded protein is CASSQTLGGAEAFF.

The V gene is TRBV3-1 (or the pseudogene TRBV3-2), the J gene TRBJ1-4; TRBD1 aligns across 7 bases. V gave up 1 base and J gave up 0 bases; unmatched junction bases: 8. The CDR3 covers 18 residues. Germline V lookup: CDR1 LGHDT, CDR2 YNNKEL (reference sequence). DNA of the CDR3: TGTGCCAGCAGCCAAGGGACAGGATGGGGCGCAACTAATGAAAAACTGTTTTTT. Its protein product is CASSQGTGWGATNEKLFF.

This rearrangement joins TRBV6-5 to TRBJ1-1; TRBD1 matches at 11 bases. The CDR3 is 14 amino acids. With 2 bases clipped from V and 11 bases from J, the junction kept 7 bases outside the gene matches. CDR1 MNHEY and CDR2 SVGAGI come from the germline V gene. CDR3 protein: CASSYLGQGAKAFF. The CDR3 coding sequence is TGTGCCAGCAGTTACCTCGGACAGGGGGCAAAGGCTTTCTTT.

CDR3 amino acids: CASSFGETQYF. The DNA of the CDR3 is TGTGCCAGCAGTTTCGGGGAGACCCAGTACTTC. The rearrangement uses TRBV28 and TRBJ2-5; no firm D call. CDR3 size: 11 residues. Per germline, CDR1 MDHEN and CDR2 SYDVKM. V shed 3 bases and J shed 5 bases, with 4 bases lying between them.

Only one count was recorded for this clone. The chain has TRBV3-1 (or the pseudogene TRBV3-2) and TRBJ2-3; 8 bases fit TRBD2. Germline CDR1 is LGHDT and CDR2 is YNNKEL (reference sequence). Unmatched junction bases numbered 6, after V lost 3 bases and J lost 1 base. This CDR3 comprises 16 residues. The CDR3 nucleotides are TGTGCCAGCAGCCATGCCTGGCGGGGGGGCACAGATACGCAGTATTTT. Its protein product is CASSHAWRGGTDTQYF.

V gene TRBV4-3 combines with J gene TRBJ1-4, with D maybe TRBD1 (6 bases). CDR1 and CDR2 (germline): LGHNA, YSLEER. Trimming stripped 1 base from V and 6 bases from J, with 9 bases between. The CDR3 loop spans 14 amino acids. CDR3 region: CASSQGGRDEKLFF. CDR3 bases: TGCGCCAGCAGCCAAGGGGGGCGTGATGAAAAACTGTTTTTT.

On this clone itself: Sequence at one end of the junction differs from germline and may be a read error. The chain is built from TRBV5-8 and TRBJ2-7; D may be TRBD2 (6 bases). From germline, CDR1 is SGHTS and CDR2 YDEGEE. There are 11 residues in the CDR3. As DNA, the CDR3 is TGTGCCAGCAGCTTGAGGGGAGGCCCGGGCTTC. Its protein is CASSLRGGPGF.

The genes are TRBV5-6 and TRBJ1-6; D unclear. Germline CDR1 and CDR2: SGHDT and YYEEEE. Trimming left V 4 bases short and J 7 bases short, with 9 bases between. CDR3 length: 13 residues. In DNA form, the CDR3 reads TGTGCCAGCAGCATCTGGGAGAATTCACCCCTCCACTTT. Protein: CASSIWENSPLHF.

This chain connects TRBV7-3 to TRBJ2-1, with TRBD2 as a possible D gene (7 bases). The CDR3 totals 16 residues. The V and J ends lost 5 bases and 6 bases respectively, with 20 bases between them. Germline V gene data show CDR1 as SGHTA and CDR2 as FQGTGA. This chain's CDR3 is CASSPTRWGGSNEQFF. CDR3 coding DNA: TGTGCCAGCAGCCCCACCCGGTGGGGGGGCAGCAATGAGCAGTTCTTC.

This chain connects TRBV5-1 to TRBJ1-5, with D perhaps TRBD1 (6 bases). The CDR3 runs 14 residues. Germline V gene sequence: CDR1 SGHRS, CDR2 YFSETQ. V lost 4 bases to trimming and J lost 3 bases, with 11 bases between them. CDR3 nucleotide sequence: TGCGCCAGCAGCGAAGGACAGAACAATCAGCCCCAGCATTTT. Protein product: CASSEGQNNQPQHF.

This clone was detected only once. V usage is TRBV6-2 or TRBV6-3 and J usage is TRBJ1-3; a possible D gene is TRBD1 (6 bases). The CDR3 has 13 residues. The ends were cut back, 5 bases at V and 13 bases at J, with 18 bases in the middle. Germline values: CDR1 MNHEY, CDR2 SVGEGT. The CDR3 nucleotides are TGTGCCAGCAGTGACTTCTCGACAGGTCCGATATATTTT. Its translation: CASSDFSTGPIYF.

The rearrangement links TRBV6-5 to TRBJ2-1; 9 positions match TRBD2. Germline CDR1 is MNHEY and CDR2 is SVGAGI. The CDR3 loop spans 14 amino acids. Trimming cost V 6 bases and J 7 bases; bases outside gene matches: 7. CDR3 residues: CASRLLAGPNEQFF. As DNA, the CDR3 is TGTGCCAGCAGGCTTCTAGCGGGACCTAATGAGCAGTTCTTC.

V gene TRBV2 combines with J gene TRBJ2-5, with D perhaps matching TRBD2 (6 bases). V was shortened by 4 bases and J by 5 bases, with 14 bases between the two germline ends. CDR1 is SNHLY, CDR2 FYNNEI, per germline. The CDR3 loop spans 14 amino acids. CDR3 coding DNA: TGTGCCAGCAGTGTGGATCCTGCGGGGGAGACCCAGTACTTC. It codes for CASSVDPAGETQYF.

The V and J genes are TRBV5-5 and TRBJ1-1, with D unclear. CDR3 length: 16 amino acids. Looked up from germline, CDR1 is SGHKS and CDR2 is YYEKEE (reference sequence). V lost 1 base and J lost 0, with 13 bases in between. The CDR3 sequence is CASSLQGLSLNTEAFF. CDR3 DNA: TGTGCCAGCAGCTTGCAAGGACTTTCCCTGAACACTGAAGCTTTCTTT.

This chain joins TRBV5-1 and TRBJ1-6, with D unresolved. V was trimmed by 2 bases and J by 7 bases, leaving 13 bases between them. The germline CDR1 and CDR2 sequences are SGHRS and YFSETQ. The CDR3 extends over 15 amino acids. The CDR3 DNA is TGCGCCAGCAGCTTCAGCAGCGATGCCAATTCACCCCTCCACTTT. Amino acids: CASSFSSDANSPLHF.

The V gene is TRBV5-6, the J gene TRBJ2-7, with 7 nucleotides matching TRBD2. Germline loops: CDR1 SGHDT, CDR2 YYEEEE. The CDR3 consists of 14 residues. Germline trimming cut 3 bases from V and 4 bases from J; bases unmatched to any gene: 7. The DNA of the CDR3 is TGTGCCAGCAGCTCCGGGACTACTACGTACGAGCAGTACTTC. Its translation: CASSSGTTTYEQYF.

The rearrangement joins TRBV7-3 to TRBJ2-5; 9 bases fit TRBD1. The CDR3 length is 16 residues. V shed 1 base and J 4 bases; nucleotides not matched to a gene: 7. CDR1 SGHTA and CDR2 FQGTGA come from the germline V gene. CDR3 sequence (DNA): TGTGCCAGCAGCTTAAGGCCACAGGGGGCTGGAGAGACCCAGTACTTC. Translated, it gives CASSLRPQGAGETQYF.

The rearrangement links TRBV11-2 to TRBJ2-3; 8 bases align to TRBD2. The CDR3 sequence is 17 residues long. The J segment lost 2 bases and the V segment lost 1 base, leaving 8 bases of the junction unmatched. CDR1 SGHAT and CDR2 FQNNGV come from the germline V gene. The CDR3 nucleotides are TGTGCCAGCAGCTTAGCCCCCCAGCGGGGGTACACAGATACGCAGTATTTT. This codes for CASSLAPQRGYTDTQYF.

This clone was detected once. The identical CDR3 is also encoded by other nucleotide sequences in the sample. The chain recombines TRBV7-2 with TRBJ1-5; 7 bases match TRBD1. J gave up 1 base and V 4 bases, and 1 base lay outside the gene matches. This CDR3 has 14 residues. Germline assignment: CDR1 SGHTA and CDR2 FQGNSA. Here the CDR3 reads CASSSQGSNQPQHF. CDR3 nucleotides: TGTGCCAGCAGCTCACAGGGGAGCAATCAGCCCCAGCATTTT.

This chain links TRBV7-2 with TRBJ1-5; weak D call: TRBD1 (5 bases). The V gene lost 5 bases and the J gene lost 4 bases, with 9 bases spanning the gap. The germline V gene has CDR1 SGHTA and CDR2 FQGNSA. This CDR3 region has 13 residues. The CDR3 protein is CASSPGKNQPQHF. In nucleotides, the CDR3 is TGTGCCAGCAGCCCAGGGAAAAATCAGCCCCAGCATTTT.